What follows are 24 T cell receptor beta chains derived from one specimen sequenced in a study of neurological immune-mediated disorders (dated by TCRdb to 2018 to 2020). The protocol used for the library was 5' RACE. TCRdb names Illumina HiSeq 2500 as the instrument used. The public reads were reprocessed in TCRdb via fastp at Q25 and MiXCR, keeping in-frame beta chains. Each CDR3 protein gets just one entry, which takes the most common genes and DNA from the rows behind it. A total of fewer than 65,000 distinct CDR3 sequences appear in this sample, 9% to 12% of them only once. The top ten clones comprise about 5% of the sample. Sequencing input: PBMCs. The receptor source for this set is a man aged 65-85 years with HTLV-1-associated myelopathy (HAM/TSP).

The rearrangement joins TRBV28 to TRBJ2-7; D uncertain. There are 13 residues in the CDR3. The V end lost 3 bases, the J end lost 2 bases, and 8 bases lay between the germline ends. Germline-derived CDR1 and CDR2 are MDHEN and SYDVKM. DNA of the CDR3: TGTGCCAGCAGTTTGGGCAACCCCTACGAGCAGTACTTC. Translating it yields CASSLGNPYEQYF.

This clonotype was picked up many times. The chain carries TRBV7-9 and TRBJ2-5; 7 nucleotides agree with TRBD1. The V and J ends lost 2 bases and 4 bases, in that order; junction bases with no gene match: 4. From germline, CDR1 is SEHNR and CDR2 FQNEAQ (reference sequence). There are 14 residues in the CDR3. The CDR3 coding sequence is TGTGCCAGCAGCTTATCCAGGGGGATAGAGACCCAGTACTTC. Its translation is CASSLSRGIETQYF.

This clonotype was observed at least ten times. The chain carries TRBV20-1 and TRBJ2-1; D remains ambiguous. From germline, CDR1 is DFQATT and CDR2 SNEGSKA (reference sequence). Between the trimmed V and J ends, which lost 5 bases and 0 bases, there was a span of 14 bases. This CDR3 has 15 amino acids. The CDR3, as DNA: TGCAGTGCTGACCCCGCACAGAGCTCCTACAATGAGCAGTTCTTC. Its translation is CSADPAQSSYNEQFF.

This clonotype was seen ten or more times. V is TRBV7-2 and J is TRBJ2-2, with 10 bases lining up with TRBD1. Germline assignment: CDR1 SGHTA and CDR2 FQGNSA. This CDR3 is 16 amino acids long. After removal of 3 bases from V and 5 bases from J, the junction contained 6 bases not matched to a gene. The CDR3 nucleotides are TGTGCCAGCAGCTTCGGACAGGGGGTAGGGACCGGGGAGCTGTTTTTT. Amino acids: CASSFGQGVGTGELFF.

This clonotype has ten or more counts. The chain carries TRBV25-1 and TRBJ2-6; D remains unclear. CDR1 is MGHDK and CDR2 is SYGVNS in the germline V gene. The CDR3 length is 13 residues. V was clipped by 3 bases and J by 2 bases, with 2 bases between them. This CDR3 is CASSDAGANVLTF. As DNA, the CDR3 is TGTGCCAGCAGTGATGCTGGGGCCAACGTCCTGACTTTC.

The chain recombines TRBV6-6 with TRBJ1-5; D may be TRBD1 (5 bases). V gave up 9 bases and J gave up 3 bases, with 18 bases separating them. Per the germline V gene, CDR1 is MNHNY and CDR2 is SVGAGI (reference sequence). The CDR3 covers 15 residues. In DNA, the CDR3 is TGTGCCAGTACGCAAGGTGGGGGGTACAATCAGCCCCAGCATTTT. It encodes CASTQGGGYNQPQHF.

This clonotype was seen only a few times. The V gene is TRBV20-1, the J gene TRBJ2-1; the D is unclear. The CDR3 extends over 15 amino acids. Trimming left V 5 bases short and J 0 bases short, with 14 bases between. Germline lookup yields CDR1 DFQATT and CDR2 SNEGSKA (reference sequence). The CDR3 spells CSASSRRNSYNEQFF. Here the CDR3 DNA reads TGCAGTGCTTCCTCCCGGCGGAACTCCTACAATGAGCAGTTCTTC.

This clonotype was counted ten times or more. This chain uses TRBV28 with TRBJ1-6, with D unclear. The germline gives CDR1 MDHEN, CDR2 SYDVKM. Trimming pared 4 bases from V and 14 bases from J, leaving 9 bases between. The CDR3 consists of 11 residues. This CDR3 is CASSSFLTLHF. The DNA for the CDR3 is TGTGCCAGCAGTTCGTTTCTGACCCTCCACTTT.

At least ten counts were recorded for this clonotype. The V and J genes are TRBV20-1 and TRBJ1-1; tentatively, D is TRBD1 (6 bases). The germline V gene encodes CDR1 DFQATT and CDR2 SNEGSKA (reference sequence). CDR3 size: 16 residues. V was pared by 3 bases and J by 2 bases, with 19 bases between. CDR3 in amino acids: CSASAPQGGGNTEAFF. The CDR3 DNA reads as TGCAGTGCTAGTGCCCCACAGGGAGGAGGAAACACTGAAGCTTTCTTT.

Remarks on this clonotype: A read error is possible here, since a much larger clone lies one base away. V is TRBV5-1 and J is TRBJ2-1; D uncertain. CDR3 length: 14 amino acids. V was pared by 0 bases and J by 13 bases, with 17 bases between. Germline V CDR1 and CDR2: SGHRS, YFSETQ. The CDR3 DNA reads TGCGCCAGCAGCTTGGAGTTAGCCCATCAGGATCAGTTCTTC. Translation: CASSLELAHQDQFF.

This clonotype occurred many times. As DNA, the CDR3 is TGCAGTGCCGGAACCCGGAGGCCCAGTGGGACAGATACGCAGTATTTT. Its translation is CSAGTRRPSGTDTQYF. The chain joins TRBV20-1 to TRBJ2-3, with D possibly matching TRBD2 (5 bases). With 6 bases removed from V and 3 bases from J, the gap between germline ends came to 22 bases. Germline CDR1 DFQATT, CDR2 SNEGSKA (reference sequence). The CDR3 extends over 16 amino acids.

In this sample, this clonotype turned up many times. V usage is TRBV5-1 and J usage is TRBJ2-2; D gene unclear. Looked up from germline, CDR1 is SGHRS and CDR2 is YFSETQ. The CDR3 length is 14 residues. V was pared by 2 bases and J by 3 bases, with 8 bases between. The CDR3 region has the DNA TGCGCCAGCAGCTTAATTCCGGACACCGGGGAGCTGTTTTTT. Protein sequence: CASSLIPDTGELFF. The full variable domain, with the rest looked up from reference TRBV5-1 and TRBJ2-2, is KAGVTQTPRYLIKTRGQQVTLSCSPISGHRSVSWYQQTPGQGLQFLFEYFSETQRNKGNFPGRFSGRQFSNSRSEMNVSTLELGDSALYLCASSLIPDTGELFFGEGSRLTVL.

This clonotype was observed many times. The chain couples TRBV6-1 to TRBJ2-7, with D hard to call. Germline CDR1 is MNHNS and CDR2 is SASEGT. This CDR3 spans 11 amino acids. The ends were cut back, 7 bases at V and 3 bases at J, with 7 bases in the middle. This CDR3 reads CASTGVYEQYF. CDR3 nucleotide sequence: TGTGCCAGCACTGGGGTCTACGAGCAGTACTTC.

Ten or more counts support this clonotype. The rearrangement uses TRBV5-1 and TRBJ1-4; TRBD1 agrees at 7 bases. This CDR3 spans 15 amino acids. Germline CDR1 and CDR2: SGHRS and YFSETQ. V was pared by 4 bases and J by 11 bases, with 14 bases of the junction left unmatched. CDR3 coding DNA: TGCGCCAGCAGCCCTAGTACGGGAAGGGGGCAGAAACTGTTTTTT. Amino acid sequence: CASSPSTGRGQKLFF.

Points on this clonotype: A much larger clone lies one base from this, so it may be a read error. The chain uses TRBV7-2 and TRBJ1-2; D possibly corresponds to TRBD1 (6 bases). This CDR3 region has 15 residues. CDR1 is SGHTA, CDR2 FQGNSA, per germline. CDR3 protein: CASSLVAGGGYGYIF. In DNA, the CDR3 is TGTGCCAGCAGCTTAGTGGCCGGGGGGGGCTATGGCTACATCTTC.

Many counts were recorded for this clonotype. The J gene is TRBJ2-7, the V gene TRBV20-1; TRBD1 is a possible D gene (6 bases). Looked up from germline, CDR1 is DFQATT and CDR2 is SNEGSKA (reference sequence). V was shortened by 7 bases and J by 7 bases, with 17 bases between the two germline ends. The CDR3 is made up of 12 amino acids. DNA for the CDR3: TGCAGTGACAGACCCGGGACACTGGAGCAGTACTTC. This codes for CSDRPGTLEQYF.

This clonotype is classed as medium-sized (0.01 to 0.1%). The gene calls are TRBV12-3 or TRBV12-4 and TRBJ2-7; 11 bases line up with TRBD1. The CDR3 runs to 14 residues. J was trimmed by 4 bases and V by 5 bases; bases with no gene match: 4. The CDR3 loop is CASSQGQGVYEQYF. The CDR3 coding sequence is TGTGCCAGCAGTCAGGGACAGGGGGTTTACGAGCAGTACTTC.

This clonotype was found many times. The chain links TRBV12-3 or TRBV12-4 to TRBJ2-1, with 10 bases identical to TRBD2. This CDR3 has 16 residues. V lost 2 bases and J lost 7; bases outside the gene matches: 8. The CDR3 DNA reads as TGTGCCAGCAGTTTAAGGCTAGCGGGAGTGGAAAATGAGCAGTTCTTC. Its translation is CASSLRLAGVENEQFF.

This clonotype came up many times. This sequence joins TRBV21-1 and TRBJ1-2; TRBD1, the table's D call, was not compared with the DNA. TRBV21-1 is recorded as a pseudogene. The length of the CDR3 is 15 residues. Here the CDR3 DNA reads TGTGCCGCTCGATTGACAGGGGCGAAAAATTATGGCTACACCTTC. Translating it yields CAARLTGAKNYGYTF.

This clonotype was picked up many times. This chain uses TRBV14 with TRBJ1-2; D is ambiguous. The V and J ends lost 4 bases and 8 bases respectively, with 14 bases between them. The V gene's germline CDR1 is SGHDN and CDR2 FVKESK. The CDR3 totals 13 residues. The CDR3: CASSRRQGSGYTF. The CDR3 DNA is TGTGCCAGCAGCCGGCGCCAAGGGAGCGGCTACACCTTC. Full variable domain (rest looked up from reference TRBV14 and TRBJ1-2): EAGVTQFPSHSVIEKGQTVTLRCDPISGHDNLYWYRRVMGKEIKFLLHFVKESKQDESGMPNNRFLAERTGGTYSTLKVQPAELEDSGVYFCASSRRQGSGYTFGSGTRLTVV.

This clonotype was counted at least ten times. The chain uses TRBV7-2 and TRBJ2-7, with D possibly being TRBD2 (6 bases). The CDR3 spans 14 residues. Germline CDR1 and CDR2: SGHTA and FQGNSA. Trimming pared 5 bases from V and 9 bases from J, leaving 20 bases between. The CDR3 DNA follows: TGTGCCAGCAGCCCATGGGGGGTCGGGGCCGGGCAGTACTTC. Amino acids: CASSPWGVGAGQYF.

This clonotype came up many times. The chain is built from TRBV5-1 and TRBJ2-5, with 7 bases lining up with TRBD2. Germline-derived CDR1 and CDR2 are SGHRS and YFSETQ. This CDR3 region has 14 residues. V trimming: 7 bases; J trimming: 3 bases; junction bases outside the gene matches: 9. The CDR3 reads CASFTMAGEETQYF. The CDR3 DNA follows: TGCGCCAGCTTTACAATGGCGGGAGAAGAGACCCAGTACTTC.

This clonotype has a count of ten or more. The rearrangement links TRBV7-9 to TRBJ2-1; D possibly corresponds to TRBD1 (6 bases). This CDR3 comprises 14 residues. The V and J ends lost 6 bases and 0 bases respectively, with 9 bases between them. In germline, CDR1 is SEHNR, CDR2 FQNEAQ (reference sequence). CDR3 loop: CASSLDSSYNEQFF. CDR3 nucleotide sequence: TGTGCCAGCAGTTTGGACAGCTCCTACAATGAGCAGTTCTTC.

This clonotype was seen at least ten times. This chain joins TRBV12-3 or TRBV12-4 and TRBJ1-5, with D hard to call. Trimming pared 6 bases from V and 5 bases from J, leaving 11 bases between. The CDR3 loop spans 13 amino acids. The CDR3 nucleotides are TGTGCCAGCAGGGGTCAGGACCATCAGCCCCAGCATTTT. Translated: CASRGQDHQPQHF.